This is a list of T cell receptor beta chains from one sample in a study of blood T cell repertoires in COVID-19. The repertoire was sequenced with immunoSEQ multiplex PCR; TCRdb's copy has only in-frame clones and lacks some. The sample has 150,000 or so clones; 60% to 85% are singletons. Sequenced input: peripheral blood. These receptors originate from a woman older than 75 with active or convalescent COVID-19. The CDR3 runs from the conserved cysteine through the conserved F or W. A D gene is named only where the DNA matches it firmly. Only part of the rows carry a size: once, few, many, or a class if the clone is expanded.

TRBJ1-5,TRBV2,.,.,CASRSTGLWSNQPQHF,TGTGCCAGCAGATCCACAGGGTTGTGGAGCAATCAGCCCCAGCATTTT
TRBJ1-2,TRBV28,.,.,CASSLEVRGYTF,TGTGCCAGCAGTTTAGAAGTGAGGGGCTACACCTTC
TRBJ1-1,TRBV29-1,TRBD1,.,CSVNKQGAGAFF,TGCAGCGTGAACAAACAGGGGGCTGGTGCTTTCTTT
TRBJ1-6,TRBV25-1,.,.,CASSDSGWNSPLHF,TGTGCCAGCAGTGATTCAGGGTGGAATTCACCCCTCCACTTT
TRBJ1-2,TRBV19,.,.,CASSIQGEGYGYTF,TGTGCCAGTAGTATACAGGGTGAAGGGTATGGCTACACCTTC
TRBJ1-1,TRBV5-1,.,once,CASSTQEYTEAFF,TGCGCCAGCAGCACACAGGAATACACTGAAGCTTTCTTT
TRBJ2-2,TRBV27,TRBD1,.,CASSPGTGFPGELFF,TGTGCCAGCAGTCCAGGGACAGGGTTCCCCGGGGAGCTGTTTTTT
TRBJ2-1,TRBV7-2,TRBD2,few,CASSLPQLAGTYNEQFF,TGTGCCAGCAGCTTACCCCAACTAGCGGGGACCTACAATGAGCAGTTCTTC
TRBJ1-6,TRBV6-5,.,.,CASIAGIGGSPLHF,TGTGCCAGCATCGCCGGAATAGGGGGTTCACCCCTCCACTTT
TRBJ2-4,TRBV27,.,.,CASSPLAKNIQYF,TGTGCCAGCTCTCCGTTAGCCAAAAACATTCAGTACTTC
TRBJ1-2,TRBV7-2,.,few,CASSQGGRVYGYTF,TGTGCCAGCAGTCAAGGCGGGCGGGTCTATGGCTACACCTTC
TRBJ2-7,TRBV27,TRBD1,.,CARGTGGTWRYEQYF,TGTGCCAGAGGGACAGGGGGTACTTGGCGCTACGAGCAGTACTTC
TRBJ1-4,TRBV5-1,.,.,CASTVGVGEKLFF,TGCGCCAGCACCGTAGGGGTAGGGGAAAAACTGTTTTTT
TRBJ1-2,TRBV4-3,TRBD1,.,CASSPGQGASGYTF,TGCGCCAGCAGCCCAGGACAGGGGGCAAGTGGCTACACCTTC
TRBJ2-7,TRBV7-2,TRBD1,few,CASSPAVTGYNEQYF,TGTGCCAGCAGCCCGGCCGTGACAGGGTACAACGAGCAGTACTTC
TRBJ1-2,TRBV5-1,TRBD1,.,CASSLFSTTPGQRTNYGYTF,TGCGCCAGCAGCTTGTTTTCAACGACTCCGGGACAGCGAACTAACTATGGCTACACCTTC
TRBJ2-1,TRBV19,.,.,CASSLRVSKSAGSYNEQFF,TGTGCCAGTAGTCTCCGAGTTAGCAAATCGGCTGGCTCCTACAATGAGCAGTTCTTC
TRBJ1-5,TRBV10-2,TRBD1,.,CASSPGQGRVKNQPQHF,TGCGCCAGCAGCCCAGGACAGGGTCGAGTAAAAAATCAGCCCCAGCATTTT
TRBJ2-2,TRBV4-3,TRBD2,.,CASSRTSGANTGELFF,TGCGCCAGCAGCCGGACTAGCGGGGCGAACACCGGGGAGCTGTTTTTT
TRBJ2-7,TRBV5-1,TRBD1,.,CASSIGQGGRYEQYF,TGCGCCAGCAGCATAGGACAGGGGGGACGATACGAGCAGTACTTC
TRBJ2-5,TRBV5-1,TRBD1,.,CASSSATGGNQETQYF,TGCGCCAGCAGCTCGGCGACAGGGGGTAACCAAGAGACCCAGTACTTC
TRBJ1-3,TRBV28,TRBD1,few,CASSSSDRGRNTIYF,TGTGCCAGCAGTTCTTCTGACAGGGGAAGAAACACCATATATTTT
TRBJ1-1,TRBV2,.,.,CASTEDMNTEAFF,TGTGCCAGCACCGAAGACATGAACACTGAAGCTTTCTTT
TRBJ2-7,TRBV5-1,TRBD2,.,CASSSGTSGAAQYF,TGCGCCAGCAGCTCGGGGACTAGCGGGGCCGCGCAGTACTTC
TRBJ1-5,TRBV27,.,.,CASSLGGAGHGNQPQHF,TGTGCCAGCAGTTTAGGAGGTGCCGGTCATGGCAATCAGCCCCAGCATTTT
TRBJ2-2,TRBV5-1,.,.,CASSTSGSPGELFF,TGCGCCAGCAGCACTTCAGGGTCCCCCGGGGAGCTGTTTTTT
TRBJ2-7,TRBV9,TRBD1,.,CASSPGQGAYEQYF,TGTGCCAGCAGCCCGGGACAGGGGGCCTACGAGCAGTACTTC
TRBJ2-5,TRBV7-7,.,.,CASSADSVETQYF,TGTGCTAGCAGCGCGGACAGCGTAGAGACCCAGTACTTC
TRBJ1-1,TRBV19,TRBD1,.,CASTPARDSQNTEAFF,TGTGCCAGTACCCCGGCAAGGGACAGCCAGAACACTGAAGCTTTCTTT